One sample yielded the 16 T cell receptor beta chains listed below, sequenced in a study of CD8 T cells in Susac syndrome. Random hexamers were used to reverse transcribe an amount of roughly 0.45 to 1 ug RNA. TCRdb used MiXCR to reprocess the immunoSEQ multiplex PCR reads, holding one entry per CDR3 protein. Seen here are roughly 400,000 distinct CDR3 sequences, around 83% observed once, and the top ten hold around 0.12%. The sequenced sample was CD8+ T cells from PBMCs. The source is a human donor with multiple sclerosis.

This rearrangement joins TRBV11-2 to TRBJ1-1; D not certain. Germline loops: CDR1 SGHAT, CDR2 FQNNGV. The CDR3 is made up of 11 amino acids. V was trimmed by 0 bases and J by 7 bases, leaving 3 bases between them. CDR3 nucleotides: TGTGCCAGCAGCTTAGATCGTGAAGCTTTCTTT. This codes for CASSLDREAFF. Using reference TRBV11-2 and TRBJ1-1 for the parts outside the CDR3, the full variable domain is EAGVAQSPRYKIIEKRQSVAFWCNPISGHATLYWYQQILGQGPKLLIQFQNNGVVDDSQLPKDRFSAERLKGVDSTLKIQPAKLEDSAVYLCASSLDREAFFGQGTRLTVV.

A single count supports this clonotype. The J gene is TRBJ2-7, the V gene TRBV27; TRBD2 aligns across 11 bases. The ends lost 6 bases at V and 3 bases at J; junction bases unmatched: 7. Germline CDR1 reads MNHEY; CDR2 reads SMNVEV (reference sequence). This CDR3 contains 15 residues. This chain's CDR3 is CASRLAGAANYEQYF. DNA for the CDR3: TGTGCCAGCAGACTAGCGGGGGCCGCTAACTACGAGCAGTACTTC.

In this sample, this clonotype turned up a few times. The CDR3 DNA follows: TGTGCCAGCTCTGGGGGCGGCTCTGGAAACACCATATATTTT. It is translated as CASSGGGSGNTIYF. This rearrangement joins TRBV6-5 to TRBJ1-3; weak D call: TRBD1 (6 bases). The V and J ends lost 8 bases and 0 bases respectively, with 11 bases between them. The germline CDR1 and CDR2 sequences are MNHEY and SVGAGI. CDR3 length: 14 residues.

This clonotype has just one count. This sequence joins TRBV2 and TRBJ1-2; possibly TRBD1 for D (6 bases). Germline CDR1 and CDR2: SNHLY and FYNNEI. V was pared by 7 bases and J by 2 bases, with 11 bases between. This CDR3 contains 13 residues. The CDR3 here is CASIPTGNYGYTF. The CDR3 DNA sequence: TGTGCCAGCATCCCTACAGGGAACTATGGCTACACCTTC.

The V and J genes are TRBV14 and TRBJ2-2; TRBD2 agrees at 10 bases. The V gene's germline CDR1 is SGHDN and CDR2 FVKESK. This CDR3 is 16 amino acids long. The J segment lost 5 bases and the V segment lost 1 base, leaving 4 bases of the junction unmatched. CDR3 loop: CASSQVVTSGTGELFF. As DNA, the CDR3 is TGTGCCAGCAGCCAAGTGGTGACTAGCGGGACCGGGGAGCTGTTTTTT.

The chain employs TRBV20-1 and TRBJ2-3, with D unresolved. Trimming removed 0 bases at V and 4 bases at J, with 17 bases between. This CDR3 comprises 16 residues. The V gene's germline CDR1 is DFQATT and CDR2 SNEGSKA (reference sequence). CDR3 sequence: CSARDPQSIFPDTQYF. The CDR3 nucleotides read TGCAGTGCTAGAGATCCCCAAAGTATTTTCCCAGATACGCAGTATTTT.

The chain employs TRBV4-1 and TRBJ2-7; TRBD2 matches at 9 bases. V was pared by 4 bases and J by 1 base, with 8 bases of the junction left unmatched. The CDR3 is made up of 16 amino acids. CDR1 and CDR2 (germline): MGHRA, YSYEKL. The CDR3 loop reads CASSRPDGLASYEQYF. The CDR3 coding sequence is TGCGCCAGCAGCCGACCTGACGGACTAGCGTCCTACGAGCAGTACTTC.

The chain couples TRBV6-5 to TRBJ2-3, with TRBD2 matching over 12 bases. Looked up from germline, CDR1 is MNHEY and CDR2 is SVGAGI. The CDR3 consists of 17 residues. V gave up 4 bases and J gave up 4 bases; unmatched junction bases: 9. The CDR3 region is CASSFPLAGGLPDTQYF. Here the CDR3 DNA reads TGTGCCAGCAGTTTCCCACTAGCGGGAGGTCTGCCAGATACGCAGTATTTT.

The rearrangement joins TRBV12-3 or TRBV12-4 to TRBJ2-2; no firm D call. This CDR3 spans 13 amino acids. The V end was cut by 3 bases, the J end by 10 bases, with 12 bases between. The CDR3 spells CASSFGTAEELFF. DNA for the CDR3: TGTGCCAGCAGTTTTGGCACAGCTGAGGAGCTGTTTTTT.

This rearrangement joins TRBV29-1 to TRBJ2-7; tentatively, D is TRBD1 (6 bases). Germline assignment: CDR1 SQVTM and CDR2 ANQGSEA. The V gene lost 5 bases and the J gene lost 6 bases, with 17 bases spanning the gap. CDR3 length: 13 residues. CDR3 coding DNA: TGCAGCGTTCAAAGGGAGAACAGGGTCGAGCAGTACTTC. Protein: CSVQRENRVEQYF.

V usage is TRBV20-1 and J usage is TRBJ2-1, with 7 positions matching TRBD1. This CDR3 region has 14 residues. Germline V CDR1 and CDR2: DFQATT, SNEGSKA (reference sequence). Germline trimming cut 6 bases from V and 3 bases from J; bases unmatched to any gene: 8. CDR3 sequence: CSAGLGDSYNEQFF. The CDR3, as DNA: TGCAGTGCCGGCCTCGGGGACAGCTACAATGAGCAGTTCTTC.

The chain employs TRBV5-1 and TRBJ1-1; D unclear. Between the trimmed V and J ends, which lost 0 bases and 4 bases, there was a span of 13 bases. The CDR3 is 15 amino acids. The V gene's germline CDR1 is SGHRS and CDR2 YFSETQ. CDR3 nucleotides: TGCGCCAGCAGCTTGGAGGGCGTTTCCGGCACTGAAGCTTTCTTT. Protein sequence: CASSLEGVSGTEAFF.

The CDR3 DNA follows: TGTGCCAGCAGCCCTCCGGGGAGCGGGACCCACTACGAGCAGTACTTC. This encodes CASSPPGSGTHYEQYF. This rearrangement joins TRBV27 to TRBJ2-7, with TRBD2 matching 7 bases. The V and J ends lost 6 bases and 3 bases, in that order; junction bases with no gene match: 14. The germline V gene encodes CDR1 MNHEY and CDR2 SMNVEV (reference sequence). This CDR3 spans 16 amino acids.

Written as DNA, the CDR3 is TGTGCCAGCAGAGGGACAGTGACAAACACCGGGGAGCTGTTTTTT. Translating it yields CASRGTVTNTGELFF. V gene TRBV12-3 or TRBV12-4 combines with J gene TRBJ2-2, with TRBD1 identical over 7 bases. This CDR3 comprises 15 residues. The junction had 6 bases not matched to a gene; V was cut back by 6 bases and J by 2 bases.

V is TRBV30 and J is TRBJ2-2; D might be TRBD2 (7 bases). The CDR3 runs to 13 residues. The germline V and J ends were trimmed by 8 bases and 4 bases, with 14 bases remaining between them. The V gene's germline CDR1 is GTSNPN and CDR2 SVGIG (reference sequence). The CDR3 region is CAASRGGTGELFF. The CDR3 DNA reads TGTGCCGCTTCGAGGGGGGGCACCGGGGAGCTGTTTTTT.

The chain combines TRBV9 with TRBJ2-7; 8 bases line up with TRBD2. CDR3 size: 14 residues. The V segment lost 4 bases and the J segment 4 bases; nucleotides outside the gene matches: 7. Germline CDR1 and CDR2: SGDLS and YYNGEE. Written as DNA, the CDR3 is TGTGCCAGCAGCCCCCGGTCGGGGGGGTACGAGCAGTACTTC. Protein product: CASSPRSGGYEQYF.